This TCR beta chain appears in the sequencing data of a study of blood T cell repertoires in COVID-19. The CDR3 covers 16 residues. V was cut by 3 bases and J by 5 bases, with 20 bases left in between. Germline V gene lookup returns CDR1 SGHKS and CDR2 YYEKEE (reference sequence). The table lists this clone with a count of one. Method: immunoSEQ multiplex PCR; TCRdb's copy keeps in-frame clones and lacks some. Of around 110,000 clones detected, roughly nine tenths appear once; the ten largest clones hold 4.5%. The V gene is TRBV5-5, the J gene TRBJ1-1, with D possibly TRBD1 on 5 matching bases. The sequencing sample was made of peripheral blood. The TCR originated in a man aged 35-49 years with acute or convalescent COVID-19. The CDR3 region has the DNA TGTGCCAGCAGCTCCCTTCAGGGTTCCCTGGGGACTGAAGCTTTCTTT. Residues: CASSSLQGSLGTEAFF.